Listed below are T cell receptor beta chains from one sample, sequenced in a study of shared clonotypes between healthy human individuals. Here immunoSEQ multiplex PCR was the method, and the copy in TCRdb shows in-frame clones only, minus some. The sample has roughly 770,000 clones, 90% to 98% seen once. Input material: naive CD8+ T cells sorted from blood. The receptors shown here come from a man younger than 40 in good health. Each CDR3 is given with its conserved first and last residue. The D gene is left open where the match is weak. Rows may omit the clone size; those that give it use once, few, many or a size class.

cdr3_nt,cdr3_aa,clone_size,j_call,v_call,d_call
TGTGCCAGCAGCACCCGGACAGGGACCTACAATGAGCAGTTCTTC,CASSTRTGTYNEQFF,NA,TRBJ2-1,TRBV7-9,TRBD1
TGTGCCATCAGTGTCGGGGGCAGGGGGCTGTACGAGCAGTACTTC,CAISVGGRGLYEQYF,NA,TRBJ2-7,TRBV10-3,TRBD1
TGCGCCAGCAGCTTGGTAGGTCAGGGGACAACTAATGAAAAACTGTTTTTT,CASSLVGQGTTNEKLFF,once,TRBJ1-4,TRBV5-1,NA
TGTGCCAGCAGCGTAGCTATCGGGGGAGAGACCCAGTACTTC,CASSVAIGGETQYF,NA,TRBJ2-5,TRBV9,NA
TGCGCCAGCGGGACTAGCGGCGAAGATACGCAGTATTTT,CASGTSGEDTQYF,once,TRBJ2-3,TRBV10-1,TRBD2
TGTGCCAGCTCACCGGGAGGATCAGATACGCAGTATTTT,CASSPGGSDTQYF,once,TRBJ2-3,TRBV27,TRBD2
TGTGCCAACTCAAGGGGTTACACAGATACGCAGTATTTT,CANSRGYTDTQYF,NA,TRBJ2-3,TRBV10-3,NA
TGTGCCAGCCAGGGGGCCGGTGTGGAGACCCAGTACTTC,CASQGAGVETQYF,NA,TRBJ2-5,TRBV28,TRBD1
TGTGCCAGCAGTGCCCAATGGGAGCAGTACTTC,CASSAQWEQYF,once,TRBJ2-7,TRBV25-1,NA
TGCAGCGTTGAGCAACGAGGGCTGAACACTGAAGCTTTCTTT,CSVEQRGLNTEAFF,once,TRBJ1-1,TRBV29-1,NA
TGCGCCAGCAGCCAAGAGGACGTAAGCCAAGAGACCCAGTACTTC,CASSQEDVSQETQYF,NA,TRBJ2-5,TRBV4-3,NA
TGTGCCAGCAGTTTTTTCGCGGAACATCAACGTAACTATGGCTACACCTTC,CASSFFAEHQRNYGYTF,NA,TRBJ1-2,TRBV28,NA
TGTGCCAGCAGTGGAGCGGGAGGGAACACCGGGGAGCTGTTTTTT,CASSGAGGNTGELFF,once,TRBJ2-2,TRBV6-1,TRBD2
TGTGCCAGCAGCTTTGGCTTGACAGGCTACAATGAGCAGTTCTTC,CASSFGLTGYNEQFF,NA,TRBJ2-1,TRBV11-2,NA
TGTGCCAGTAGTGAGGTCCACTGGAATCAGCCCCAGCATTTT,CASSEVHWNQPQHF,NA,TRBJ1-5,TRBV19,NA
TGCAGTGCTAGGAAATCCTACGAGCAGTACTTC,CSARKSYEQYF,NA,TRBJ2-7,TRBV20-1,NA
TGTGCCAGCAGTCCCCTTCCAGGGTTGAACACTGAAGCTTTCTTT,CASSPLPGLNTEAFF,NA,TRBJ1-1,TRBV27,NA